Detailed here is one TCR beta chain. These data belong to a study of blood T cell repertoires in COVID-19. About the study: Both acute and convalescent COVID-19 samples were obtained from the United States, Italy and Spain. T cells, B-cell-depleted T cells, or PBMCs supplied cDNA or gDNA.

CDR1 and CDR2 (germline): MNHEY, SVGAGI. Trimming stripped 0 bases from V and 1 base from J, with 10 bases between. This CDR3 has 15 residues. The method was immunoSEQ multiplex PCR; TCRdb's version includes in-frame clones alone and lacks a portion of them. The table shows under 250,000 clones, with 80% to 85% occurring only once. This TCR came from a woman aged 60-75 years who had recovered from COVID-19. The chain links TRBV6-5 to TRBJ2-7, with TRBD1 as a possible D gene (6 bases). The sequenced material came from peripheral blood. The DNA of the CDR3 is TGTGCCAGCAGTTACTCCTTGGACAGTTCCTACGAGCAGTACTTC. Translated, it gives CASSYSLDSSYEQYF.